The rows below give T cell receptor beta chains drawn from one sample of a study of cytomegalovirus exposure and HLA in healthy donors. Libraries were prepared by immunoSEQ multiplex PCR; TCRdb keeps only in-frame clonotypes and omits some of them. Among approximately 150,000 clones listed, just under 80% were seen once. Source material: PBMCs. The receptors were sampled from a man aged 25 to 40 in good health and CMV-seronegative. CDR3s include the opening cysteine and the closing phenylalanine or tryptophan. D genes are given only for firm matches. Rows may omit the clone size; those that give it use once, few, many or a size class.

CDR3aa | CDR3nt | v_gene | abundance | j_gene | d_gene
CASSLQGDGYTF | TGCGCCAGCAGCTTACAGGGCGACGGCTACACCTTC | TRBV5-1 | . | TRBJ1-2 | .
CASSLAGGTDTQYF | TGTGCCAGCAGCTTGGCGGGGGGCACAGATACGCAGTATTTT | TRBV9 | . | TRBJ2-3 | TRBD2
CASSSPDRVNEKLFF | TGTGCCAGCAGCAGCCCAGATCGGGTTAATGAAAAACTGTTTTTT | TRBV13 | few | TRBJ1-4 | .
CASSSTGGLHEQFF | TGTGCCAGCAGTTCAACGGGAGGGCTCCATGAGCAGTTCTTC | TRBV28 | . | TRBJ2-1 | TRBD2
CASSDTVSSSGANVLTF | TGTGCCAGCAGCGATACCGTTTCCAGCTCTGGGGCCAACGTCCTGACTTTC | TRBV5-6 | . | TRBJ2-6 | .
CASTDRGIGEQYF | TGTGCCAGCACCGACAGGGGCATCGGCGAGCAGTACTTC | TRBV2 | . | TRBJ2-7 | TRBD1
CSVAIAGAPGNQPQHF | TGCAGCGTCGCTATAGCAGGGGCTCCGGGCAATCAGCCCCAGCATTTT | TRBV29-1 | . | TRBJ1-5 | .
CASSFEGTGSYEQYF | TGCGCCAGCAGCTTTGAAGGGACAGGGTCCTACGAGCAGTACTTC | TRBV4-1 | once | TRBJ2-7 | TRBD1
CASSRSEYSNQPQHF | TGCGCCAGCAGTAGGAGCGAGTATAGCAATCAGCCCCAGCATTTT | TRBV10-2 | . | TRBJ1-5 | .
CASRQTGGADNEQFF | TGTGCCAGCAGACAAACAGGGGGCGCAGACAATGAGCAGTTCTTC | TRBV14 | . | TRBJ2-1 | TRBD1
CSVETGARPYEQYF | TGCAGCGTCGAGACAGGAGCTCGGCCCTACGAGCAGTACTTC | TRBV29-1 | few | TRBJ2-7 | .
CASSLVGAQDSPLHF | TGTGCCAGCAGCTTAGTGGGGGCCCAAGATTCACCCCTCCACTTT | TRBV7-3 | once | TRBJ1-6 | .
CASSTGQEETQYF | TGTGCCAGCAGCACGGGACAGGAGGAGACCCAGTACTTC | TRBV7-3 | . | TRBJ2-5 | TRBD1
CASSWRTDSRLHEQFF | TGCGCCAGCAGCTGGAGAACCGATAGTCGGCTTCATGAGCAGTTCTTC | TRBV5-1 | once | TRBJ2-1 | .
CAWSVQARVNQPQHF | TGTGCCTGGAGTGTACAGGCAAGGGTCAATCAGCCCCAGCATTTT | TRBV30 | . | TRBJ1-5 | .
CASSARQSSYEQYF | TGCGCCAGCAGCGCGAGACAGTCATCCTACGAGCAGTACTTC | TRBV5-1 | . | TRBJ2-7 | .
CASSMTGMNTEAFF | TGTGCCAGTAGTATGACCGGGATGAACACTGAAGCTTTCTTT | TRBV19 | . | TRBJ1-1 | .
CAIRRSGGGGNTIYF | TGTGCCATCAGGCGATCAGGTGGTGGTGGAAACACCATATATTTT | TRBV10-3 | few | TRBJ1-3 | .
CASRYASGGETQYF | TGCGCCAGCAGATACGCTAGCGGGGGAGAGACCCAGTACTTC | TRBV5-1 | . | TRBJ2-5 | TRBD2
CATSSWGGITDTQYF | TGTGCCACCAGCAGTTGGGGGGGGATCACAGATACGCAGTATTTT | TRBV15 | . | TRBJ2-3 | TRBD2
CASSQVGQGATNEKLFF | TGCGCCAGCAGCCAAGTTGGACAGGGTGCAACTAATGAAAAACTGTTTTTT | TRBV4-1 | . | TRBJ1-4 | TRBD1
CASSGVVSGSWGETQYF | TGTGCCAGCAGTGGGGTGGTTAGCGGGAGTTGGGGCGAGACCCAGTACTTC | TRBV28 | . | TRBJ2-5 | TRBD2
CASSSGQGARTGELFF | TGTGCCAGCAGCTCCGGACAGGGGGCACGGACCGGGGAGCTGTTTTTT | TRBV5-8 | . | TRBJ2-2 | TRBD1
CASSQAPSGPEGRGNEQFF | TGCGCCAGCAGCCAAGCCCCTAGCGGGCCAGAGGGGAGGGGGAATGAGCAGTTCTTC | TRBV4-3 | . | TRBJ2-1 | TRBD2
CASSPYGQPWGYTF | TGTGCCAGCAGCCCCTACGGACAGCCGTGGGGCTACACCTTC | TRBV5-8 | few | TRBJ1-2 | .
CASSGTVSNQPQHF | TGTGCCAGCAGCGGGACAGTCAGCAATCAGCCCCAGCATTTT | TRBV2 | . | TRBJ1-5 | TRBD1
CASSYSLAPPPGELFF | TGTGCCAGCAGTTACTCCCTGGCACCCCCGCCCGGGGAGCTGTTTTTT | TRBV6-5 | few | TRBJ2-2 | .
CASRGQGENYGYTF | TGTGCCAGCAGGGGACAGGGGGAGAACTATGGCTACACCTTC | TRBV7-9 | . | TRBJ1-2 | TRBD1
CASMTQGWNSPLHF | TGTGCCAGCATGACACAGGGTTGGAATTCACCCCTCCACTTT | TRBV6-5 | . | TRBJ1-6 | .
CASSLGTSGYNEQFF | TGCGCCAGCAGCTTGGGGACTAGCGGTTACAATGAGCAGTTCTTC | TRBV5-1 | . | TRBJ2-1 | TRBD2
CASSLGREYYNEQFF | TGTGCCAGCAGCTTAGGGCGGGAGTACTACAATGAGCAGTTCTTC | TRBV7-9 | . | TRBJ2-1 | TRBD2
CAQDRVNTEAFF | TGTGCCCAGGACAGGGTGAACACTGAAGCTTTCTTT | TRBV30 | . | TRBJ1-1 | TRBD1
CASSPQGATEAFF | TGTGCCAGTAGTCCCCAGGGTGCCACTGAAGCTTTCTTT | TRBV19 | once | TRBJ1-1 | .
CASSLPRDQETQYF | TGTGCCAGCAGCCTACCCCGGGACCAAGAGACCCAGTACTTC | TRBV25-1 | . | TRBJ2-5 | .
CASSRGQSGSQETQYF | TGTGCCAGCAGCAGAGGACAGTCCGGAAGCCAAGAGACCCAGTACTTC | TRBV7-6 | few | TRBJ2-5 | .
CASSSGLSLGNTIYF | TGTGCCAGTAGTTCGGGACTGTCGCTCGGAAACACCATATATTTT | TRBV19 | few | TRBJ1-3 | .
CASSLDHYIRGTGELFF | TGTGCCAGCAGTTTGGACCACTACATAAGGGGGACCGGGGAGCTGTTTTTT | TRBV28 | . | TRBJ2-2 | .
CARSRQGPNTGELFF | TGTGCCAGGAGTAGACAGGGCCCGAACACCGGGGAGCTGTTTTTT | TRBV14 | . | TRBJ2-2 | TRBD1
CAWSVRGGPNTEAFF | TGTGCCTGGAGTGTACGGGGTGGTCCGAACACTGAAGCTTTCTTT | TRBV30 | . | TRBJ1-1 | .
CASSPGSRTGGGQPQHF | TGTGCCAGCAGCCCTGGCTCCCGGACAGGGGGCGGTCAGCCCCAGCATTTT | TRBV9 | . | TRBJ1-5 | TRBD1
CASSVDQGLDYGYTF | TGTGCCAGCAGCGTTGATCAGGGGCTTGACTATGGCTACACCTTC | TRBV9 | . | TRBJ1-2 | .
CASSLGQSTDTQYF | TGTGCCAGCAGCTTAGGGCAGAGCACAGATACGCAGTATTTT | TRBV7-9 | . | TRBJ2-3 | .
CASGGTSGTYEQYF | TGTGCCAGTGGGGGGACTAGCGGGACCTACGAGCAGTACTTC | TRBV7-9 | . | TRBJ2-7 | TRBD2
CASSYSRRRVTEQYF | TGTGCCAGCAGTTACTCGCGTCGCAGGGTCACCGAGCAGTACTTC | TRBV6-5 | . | TRBJ2-7 | .
CASKLAGVETQYF | TGTGCCAGCAAGCTAGCGGGGGTTGAGACCCAGTACTTC | TRBV28 | . | TRBJ2-5 | TRBD2
CAIRGSSYEQYF | TGTGCCATCCGGGGAAGCTCCTACGAGCAGTACTTC | TRBV10-3 | . | TRBJ2-7 | .
CATTSEGVSPLHF | TGTGCCACCACCTCAGAGGGCGTTTCACCCCTCCACTTT | TRBV10-3 | once | TRBJ1-6 | .
CASSLDRGRQYF | TGTGCCAGCAGCTTAGACAGGGGGAGACAGTACTTC | TRBV11-3 | . | TRBJ2-7 | TRBD1
CATSRVNTNQPQHF | TGTGCCACCAGCAGAGTGAACACCAATCAGCCCCAGCATTTT | TRBV15 | . | TRBJ1-5 | .
CASSTGTGAYEQYF | TGTGCCAGCAGCACTGGGACAGGGGCCTACGAGCAGTACTTC | TRBV5-4 | few | TRBJ2-7 | TRBD1
CASSLDSQYEQYF | TGTGCCAGCAGCTTGGACAGTCAATACGAGCAGTACTTC | TRBV5-6 | . | TRBJ2-7 | .